The clone carrying this T cell receptor beta chain has a count of ten or more. Its antigen remains unknown. TCRdb analysed the 5' RACE reads with MiXCR anew, one entry per CDR3 protein. This table has about 42,000 distinct CDR3 sequences, under 4.5% appearing once. The sample belongs to a study of CD8 T cells in ankylosing spondylitis. Points from the study as a whole: Disease-linked clones bore a CD8+ phenotype, appearing relatively rarely in peripheral blood.

CDR3 size: 16 residues. Germline V gene lookup returns CDR1 SGDLS and CDR2 YYNGEE. V shed 3 bases and J shed 4 bases, with 19 bases lying between them. This receptor was taken from a female donor with ankylosing spondylitis or in good health (not recorded which). The sequenced sample consisted of blood, either unsorted or a sorted T cell fraction (not recorded which). The rearrangement links TRBV9 to TRBJ1-1; D is possibly TRBD1 (6 bases). The CDR3 here is CASSAGGGRGSTEAFF. The CDR3, as DNA: TGTGCCAGCAGCGCTGGGGGGGGCAGGGGTTCCACTGAAGCTTTCTTT.